Sequencing of this T cell receptor (beta chain) was carried out in a study of blood T cells in healthy people across ages. Study overall: Roughly one uniquely barcoded beta molecule per two T cells was captured.

Through a sample-barcoded 5' primer and a J-beta primer mix, a second PCR was run for about 6 to 11 cycles. Each cDNA molecule, via a template-switch adaptor with 12 random nucleotides, was tagged. TCRdb fed the 5' RACE reads into MiXCR, producing one record per CDR3 protein. The repertoire consists of about 2 million distinct CDR3 sequences, with less than 50% occurring once and the leading ten covering more than 2%. On this clonotype: The antigen is not known. One end of the junction is discordant with germline, which a read error may explain.

In germline, CDR1 is SGDLS, CDR2 YYNGEE. The CDR3 has 14 amino acids. General study results and limits: A strong correlation was found between TCR beta diversity and the percentage of naive T cells. Donor CMV status, an unknown factor, possibly confounded changes in expanded clonotypes.

The sequence was collected from a woman aged 40 to 50 in good health. Sequencing was carried out using blood. The chain links TRBV9 to TRBJ1-1; no clear D gene. The chain's CDR3 is CASSAPNLGDVAFF. The CDR3 DNA follows: TGTGCTAGCAGCGCCCCGAATTTGGGTGATGTGGCTTTCTTT.